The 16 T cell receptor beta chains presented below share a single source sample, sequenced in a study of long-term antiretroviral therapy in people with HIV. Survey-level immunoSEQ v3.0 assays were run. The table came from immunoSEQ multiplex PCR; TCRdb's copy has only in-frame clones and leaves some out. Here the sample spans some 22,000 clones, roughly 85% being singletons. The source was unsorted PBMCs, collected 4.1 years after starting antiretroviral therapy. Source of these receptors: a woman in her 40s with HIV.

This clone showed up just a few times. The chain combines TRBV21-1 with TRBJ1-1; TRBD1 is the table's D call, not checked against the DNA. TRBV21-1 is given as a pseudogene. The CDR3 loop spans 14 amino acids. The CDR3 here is CASGTGVRNTEAFF. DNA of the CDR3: TGTGCCAGCGGGACAGGAGTTAGGAACACTGAAGCTTTCTTT.

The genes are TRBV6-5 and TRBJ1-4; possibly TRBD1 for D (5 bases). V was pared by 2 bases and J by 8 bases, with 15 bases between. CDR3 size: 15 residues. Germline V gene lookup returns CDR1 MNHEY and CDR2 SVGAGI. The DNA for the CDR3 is TGTGCCAGCAGTTACCGGGACCCGGTGGTGGAAAAACTGTTTTTT. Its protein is CASSYRDPVVEKLFF.

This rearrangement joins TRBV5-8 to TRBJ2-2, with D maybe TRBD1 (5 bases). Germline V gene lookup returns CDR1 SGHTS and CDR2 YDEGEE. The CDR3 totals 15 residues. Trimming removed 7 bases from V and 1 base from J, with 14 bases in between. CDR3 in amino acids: CASQRRGRNTGELFF. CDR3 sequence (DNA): TGTGCCAGCCAGAGAAGGGGTCGGAACACCGGGGAGCTGTTTTTT.

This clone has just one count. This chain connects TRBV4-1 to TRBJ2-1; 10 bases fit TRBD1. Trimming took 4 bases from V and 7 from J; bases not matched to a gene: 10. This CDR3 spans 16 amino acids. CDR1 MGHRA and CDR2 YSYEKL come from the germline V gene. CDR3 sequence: CASSLSLTGGRNEQFF. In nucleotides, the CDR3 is TGCGCCAGCAGCCTAAGCCTGACAGGGGGCCGAAATGAGCAGTTCTTC.

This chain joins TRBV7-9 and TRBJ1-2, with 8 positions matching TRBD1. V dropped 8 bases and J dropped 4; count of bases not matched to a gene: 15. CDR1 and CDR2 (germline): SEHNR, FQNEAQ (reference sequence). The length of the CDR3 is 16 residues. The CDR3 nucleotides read TGTGCCAGCGAACAAACAAGGACAGGGTATACCTATGGCTACACCTTC. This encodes CASEQTRTGYTYGYTF.

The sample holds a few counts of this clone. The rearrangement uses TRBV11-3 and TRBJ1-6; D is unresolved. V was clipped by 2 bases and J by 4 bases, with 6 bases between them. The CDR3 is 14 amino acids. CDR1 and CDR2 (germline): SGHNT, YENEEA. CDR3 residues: CASSLQQYNSPLHF. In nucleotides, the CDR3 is TGTGCCAGCAGCTTACAACAGTATAATTCACCCCTCCACTTT.

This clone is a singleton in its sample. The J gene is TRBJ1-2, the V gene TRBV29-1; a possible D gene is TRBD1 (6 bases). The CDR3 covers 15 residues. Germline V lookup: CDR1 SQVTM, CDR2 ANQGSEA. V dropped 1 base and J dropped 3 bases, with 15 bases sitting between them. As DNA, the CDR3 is TGCAGCGTTGAAGGAGTGGGGCAGGGGCACTATGGCTACACCTTC. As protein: CSVEGVGQGHYGYTF. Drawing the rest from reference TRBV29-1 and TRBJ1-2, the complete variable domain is SAVISQKPSRDICQRGTSLTIQCQVDSQVTMMFWYRQQPGQSLTLIATANQGSEATYESGFVIDKFPISRPNLTFSTLTVSNMSPEDSSIYLCSVEGVGQGHYGYTFGSGTRLTVV.

CDR3: CASNYMYGYF. DNA for the CDR3: TGTGCCAGTAATTACATGTATGGGTACTTC. This sequence joins TRBV25-1 and TRBJ2-7, with D uncertain. The CDR3 spans 10 residues. Germline-derived CDR1 and CDR2 are MGHDK and SYGVNS. The germline V and J ends were trimmed by 9 bases and 12 bases, with 15 bases remaining between them.

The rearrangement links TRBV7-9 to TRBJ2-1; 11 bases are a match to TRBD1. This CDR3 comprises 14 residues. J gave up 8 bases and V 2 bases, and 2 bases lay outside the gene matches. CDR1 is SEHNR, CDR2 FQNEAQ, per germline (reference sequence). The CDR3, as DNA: TGTGCCAGCAGCTTAAAGGGACAGGGGGATGAGCAGTTCTTC. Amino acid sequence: CASSLKGQGDEQFF.

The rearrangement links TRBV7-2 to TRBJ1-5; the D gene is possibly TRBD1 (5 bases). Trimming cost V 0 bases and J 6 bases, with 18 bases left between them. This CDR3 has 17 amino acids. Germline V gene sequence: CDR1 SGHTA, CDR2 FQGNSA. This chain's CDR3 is CASSLAHIGVNAQPQHF. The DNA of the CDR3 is TGTGCCAGCAGCTTAGCGCACATAGGGGTAAACGCTCAGCCCCAGCATTTT.

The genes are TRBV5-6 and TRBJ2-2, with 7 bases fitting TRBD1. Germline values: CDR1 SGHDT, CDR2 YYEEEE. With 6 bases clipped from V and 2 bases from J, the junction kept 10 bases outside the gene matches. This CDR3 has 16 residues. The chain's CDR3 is CASNSMTGYNTGELFF. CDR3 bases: TGTGCCAGCAACTCCATGACAGGGTATAACACCGGGGAGCTGTTTTTT.

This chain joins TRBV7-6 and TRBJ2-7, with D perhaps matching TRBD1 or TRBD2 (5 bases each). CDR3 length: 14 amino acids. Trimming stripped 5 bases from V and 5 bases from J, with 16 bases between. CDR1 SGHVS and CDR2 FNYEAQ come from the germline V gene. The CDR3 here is CASSPGTAYNEQYF. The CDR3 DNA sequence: TGTGCCAGCAGCCCTGGGACGGCATACAACGAGCAGTACTTC.

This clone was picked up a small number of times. The CDR3 here is CASSQTGTSGYTF. In DNA form, the CDR3 reads TGTGCCAGCAGCCAGACCGGGACATCTGGCTACACCTTC. The rearrangement joins TRBV11-2 to TRBJ1-2; a possible D gene is TRBD1 (6 bases). The CDR3 consists of 13 residues. Trimming stripped 5 bases from V and 7 bases from J, with 14 bases between. Germline V gene sequence: CDR1 SGHAT, CDR2 FQNNGV.

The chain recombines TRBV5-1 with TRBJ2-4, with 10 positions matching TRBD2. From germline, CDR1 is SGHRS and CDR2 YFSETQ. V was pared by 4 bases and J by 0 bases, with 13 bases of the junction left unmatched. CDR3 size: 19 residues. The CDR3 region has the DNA TGCGCCAGCAGCCCGAGTCCCGGGACTAGCGCCCCAGCCAAAAACATTCAGTACTTC. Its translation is CASSPSPGTSAPAKNIQYF.

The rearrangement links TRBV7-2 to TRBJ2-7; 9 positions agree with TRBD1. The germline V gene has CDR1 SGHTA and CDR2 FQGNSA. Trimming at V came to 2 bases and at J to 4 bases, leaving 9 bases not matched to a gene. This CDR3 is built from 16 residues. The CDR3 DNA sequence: TGTGCCAGCAGCTTATTGATGACAGGGGGTGGGTACGAGCAGTACTTC. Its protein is CASSLLMTGGGYEQYF.

The CDR3, as DNA: TGTGCCAGCAGTTCCCGTGCGGGTAACACTGAAGCTTTCTTT. As protein: CASSSRAGNTEAFF. V is TRBV27 and J is TRBJ1-1; D is unclear. V was trimmed by 4 bases and J by 2 bases, leaving 11 bases between them. The germline CDR1 and CDR2 sequences are MNHEY and SMNVEV (reference sequence). The CDR3 length is 14 residues.